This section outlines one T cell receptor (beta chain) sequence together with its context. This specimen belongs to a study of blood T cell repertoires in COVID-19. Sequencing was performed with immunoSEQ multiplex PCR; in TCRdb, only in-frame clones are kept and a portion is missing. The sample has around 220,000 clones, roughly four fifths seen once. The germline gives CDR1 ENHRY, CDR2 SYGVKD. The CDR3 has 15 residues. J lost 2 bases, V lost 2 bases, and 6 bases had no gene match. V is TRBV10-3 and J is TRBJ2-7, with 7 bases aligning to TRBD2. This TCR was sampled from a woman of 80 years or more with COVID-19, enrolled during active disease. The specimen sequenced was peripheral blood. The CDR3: CAISEASGRTYEQYF. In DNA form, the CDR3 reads TGTGCCATCAGTGAGGCTAGCGGCCGTACCTACGAGCAGTACTTC.